Below, one T cell receptor beta chain is given with its context. This clonotype has a handful of counts. Which antigen it targets is not known. No per-base quality is available; no much larger clone lies one base away. Library generation was performed with 5' RACE. The sequencer listed for this sample is Illumina HiSeq 2500. A second 7 to 11 cycle PCR used a sample-barcoded 5' primer and a J-beta primer mix. A template-switch 5' adaptor carrying 12 random nucleotides introduced a unique molecular identifier onto each TCR beta cDNA molecule. At least 2.5 million CDR3-containing paired-end reads were obtained from each sample. All of the RNA was converted into first-strand cDNA using the Mint cDNA synthesis kit, with a TRBC-specific oligonucleotide serving as the primer. All cDNA was treated with uracil-DNA glycosylase and then went through a first 18-cycle PCR with the universal primers M1SS and BC2_uni_R. Turning to the authors' computational methods: For normalization, 1 million high-quality reads were randomly selected from each sample, with every read carrying a distinct molecular identifier. Instead of being binned into consensus sequences, reads that shared molecular identifiers were thrown out. CDR3 identification, clonotype clustering and error correction used MiTCR with a Q25 quality threshold and the strictest error-elimination algorithm. A nonparametric unseen species model with Euler transformation was used to estimate lower-bound total TCR beta diversity. TCRdb reran the public reads through fastp at Q25 and MiXCR, keeping productive beta chains. Identical CDR3 protein sequences are pooled into one entry, listed with their most common genes and DNA. TCRdb, not the original authors, processed these V and J calls. This sample comprises around 1.7 million distinct CDR3 sequences, under 30% of them detected only once. Of the sample, roughly 8.2% is held by the ten largest clones.

The data belong to a study of blood T cells in healthy people across ages (dated by TCRdb to the mid-2010s). For the study in its entirety: In model experiments, template switching captured about one uniquely barcoded TCR beta cDNA molecule for every two T cells. To track age-related changes in TCR beta repertoire diversity, the study relied on deep sequencing normalized with unique cDNA molecular identifiers. Donors were grouped into four age groups: young (average roughly 16 years), middle-aged (less than 40), aged (around 60) and long-lived (approximately 78). To avoid experimental bias, donors of different ages were randomly spread across the sequencing lanes. Using the same blood draw, the study looked at two additional independent replicas of 1 million unique cDNA reads for two donors, one aged 18 to 29 and the other aged 80 or older. Broad study findings and their caveats: Total diversity estimates from one million sequenced T cells were considered lower bounds and underestimates. A strong correlation was found between observed TCR beta diversity and the percentage of naive T cells measured by flow cytometry. Observed TCR beta diversity per million T cells fell roughly linearly with age, and a significant reduction was already apparent by age roughly 40. Because profiling used bulk unsorted PBMCs, naive and antigen-experienced compartments could not be compared conclusively. The CMV infection status of donors was not known, potentially confounding age-related changes in expanded clonotypes. Compared with the aged group, the long-lived group had more naive CD4+ T cells, fewer expanded clones and increased TCR diversity, a pattern suggesting age selection.

Donors were about 36 systemically healthy Caucasian individuals from Russia aged roughly 6 to 100 years. About 9.1 milliliters of peripheral blood were collected from each donor into EDTA-treated Vacutainer tubes. Ficoll-Paque density-gradient centrifugation was used to isolate PBMCs, with at least 6 million obtained per sample. Total RNA was extracted from PBMCs with Trizol reagent, with at least 6 micrograms obtained per sample. The percentages of naive CD45RAhigh/CD27high T cells were determined by flow cytometry on a PBMC aliquot from every donor. From a lookup of the germline V gene (reference sequence), CDR1 and CDR2 are SEHNR and FQNEAQ. The germline V and J ends show losses of 5 bases and 3 bases respectively, and no gene match explains 5 bases of the junction. Taken from cysteine to phenylalanine, the CDR3 has 15 residues. The only DNA kept is the CDR3, 45 bases in frame from the first base.

Sequencing was done on a sample of blood. The TCR sequence derives from a woman aged 25 to 39 in good health. The V and J genes are TRBV7-9 and TRBJ2-5, with 11 junctional bases fitting TRBD2. In nucleotide form, the sequence is TGTGCCAGCAGCATCCCGGGACTAGCGGAAGAGACCCAGTACTTC. This yields the protein CASSIPGLAEETQYF. Full variable domain (CDR3 extended with the reference TRBV7-9 and TRBJ2-5 proteins): DTGVSQNPRHKITKRGQNVTFRCDPISEHNRLYWYRQTLGQGPEFLTYFQNEAQLEKSRLLSDRFSAERPKGSFSTLEIQRTEQGDSAMYLCASSIPGLAEETQYFGPGTRLLVL.